This T cell receptor (beta chain) comes out of a study of cytomegalovirus exposure and HLA in healthy donors. Losses at the gene ends were 3 bases for V and 3 bases for J; bases not matched to a gene: 7. Germline V gene lookup returns CDR1 KGHSH and CDR2 LQKENI. The CDR3 spans 15 residues. 13 Jbeta primers and 60 Vbeta primers were used for the PCR. Only in-frame clones appear in the TCRdb table, and some are missing; sequencing was by immunoSEQ multiplex PCR. This sample carries 160,000 or so clones, roughly 80% of them seen once, and the ten largest clones take about 1.3%. Unrecorded immune exposures were likely, despite nominal health at sampling. Study-level points and caveats: Many donors shared some public TCRs, even though most TCR sequences were rare. In a later analysis, most CMV-associated TCR beta chains appeared HLA-restricted.

On this clone itself: Its specificity is unknown.

Sequencing was done on a sample of PBMCs. The TCR comes from a man aged 25-40 years in good health and CMV-seronegative. V and J are TRBV18 and TRBJ1-1; 7 nucleotides agree with TRBD1. CDR3 nucleotides: TGTGCCAGCTCACCTCAACAGGGGAAGGACACTGAAGCTTTCTTT. Protein: CASSPQQGKDTEAFF. Full variable domain (remainder filled in from reference TRBV18 and TRBJ1-1): NAGVMQNPRHLVRRRGQEARLRCSPMKGHSHVYWYRQLPEEGLKFMVYLQKENIIDESGMPKERFSAEFPKEGPSILRIQQVVRGDSAAYFCASSPQQGKDTEAFFGQGTRLTVV.